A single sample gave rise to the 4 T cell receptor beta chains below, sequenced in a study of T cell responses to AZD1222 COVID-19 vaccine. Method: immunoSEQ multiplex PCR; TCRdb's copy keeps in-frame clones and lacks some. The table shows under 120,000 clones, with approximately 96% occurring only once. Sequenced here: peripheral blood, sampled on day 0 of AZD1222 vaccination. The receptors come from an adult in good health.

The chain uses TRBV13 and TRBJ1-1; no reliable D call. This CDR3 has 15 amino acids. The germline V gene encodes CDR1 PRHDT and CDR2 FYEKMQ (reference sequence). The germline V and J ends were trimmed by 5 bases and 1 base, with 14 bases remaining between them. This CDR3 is CASSKSGLPNTEAFF. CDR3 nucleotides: TGTGCCAGCAGCAAATCAGGTTTACCGAACACTGAAGCTTTCTTT.

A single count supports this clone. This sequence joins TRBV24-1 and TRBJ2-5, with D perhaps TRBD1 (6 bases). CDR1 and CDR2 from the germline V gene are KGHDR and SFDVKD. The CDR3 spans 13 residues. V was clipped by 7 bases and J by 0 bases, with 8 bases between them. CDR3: CATSTGYQETQYF. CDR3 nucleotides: TGTGCCACCAGCACAGGGTACCAAGAGACCCAGTACTTC.

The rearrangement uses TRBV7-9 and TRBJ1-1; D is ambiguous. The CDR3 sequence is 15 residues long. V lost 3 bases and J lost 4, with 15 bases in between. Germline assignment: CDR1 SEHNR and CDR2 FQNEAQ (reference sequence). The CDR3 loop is CASSFLVGGSTEAFF. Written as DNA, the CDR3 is TGTGCCAGCAGCTTTTTGGTCGGAGGAAGCACTGAAGCTTTCTTT.

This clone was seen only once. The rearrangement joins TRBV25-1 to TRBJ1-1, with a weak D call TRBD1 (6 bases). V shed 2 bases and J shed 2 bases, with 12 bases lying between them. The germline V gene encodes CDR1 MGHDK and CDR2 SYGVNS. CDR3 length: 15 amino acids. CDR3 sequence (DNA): TGTGCCAGCAGTGAAGAGGGCAGGGGAAACACTGAAGCTTTCTTT. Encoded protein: CASSEEGRGNTEAFF.